The 18 T cell receptor beta chains given below trace back to one sample, sequenced in a study of CD8 T cells in ankylosing spondylitis. The study, taken as a whole, reports: Within ankylosing spondylitis blood, a TCR beta motif made up of seven to nine highly homologous variants appeared to be characteristic.

These TCRs' antigens remain unknown. Via MiXCR, TCRdb re-called the 5' RACE reads, giving one row per CDR3 protein. This table has around 890,000 distinct CDR3 sequences, 12% appearing once. The sequenced sample consisted of blood, either unsorted or a sorted T cell fraction (not recorded which). These receptors were collected from a male donor with ankylosing spondylitis.

The chain is built from TRBV4-3 and TRBJ2-3, with D hard to call. Trimming pared 1 base from V and 4 bases from J, leaving 21 bases between. CDR1 is LGHNA and CDR2 is YSLEER in the germline V gene. The CDR3 extends over 18 amino acids. CDR3 protein: CASSQVSISSSVADTQYF. The CDR3 DNA follows: TGCGCCAGCAGCCAAGTGTCCATTAGTTCCTCCGTAGCAGATACGCAGTATTTT.

V is TRBV7-9 and J is TRBJ1-5; 9 bases map to TRBD1. Germline V gives CDR1 SEHNR, CDR2 FQNEAQ (reference sequence). There are 15 residues in the CDR3. The V gene end was trimmed by 7 bases and the J gene end by 7 bases; junction bases not matched to a gene: 11. CDR3 protein: CASTSGTGRRQPQHF. The CDR3 nucleotides read TGTGCCAGCACCTCGGGGACAGGGCGAAGGCAGCCCCAGCATTTT. The full variable domain, its missing parts supplied by reference TRBV7-9 and TRBJ1-5, is DTGVSQNPRHKITKRGQNVTFRCDPISEHNRLYWYRQTLGQGPEFLTYFQNEAQLEKSRLLSDRFSAERPKGSFSTLEIQRTEQGDSAMYLCASTSGTGRRQPQHFGDGTRLSIL.

This clonotype has only a few counts. V and J are TRBV11-2 and TRBJ2-5, with D unresolved. Trimming stripped 1 base from V and 4 bases from J, with 10 bases between. The CDR3 loop spans 14 amino acids. Germline V gene data show CDR1 as SGHAT and CDR2 as FQNNGV. The CDR3 region is CASSLGGPGETQYF. The CDR3 DNA reads as TGTGCCAGCAGCTTAGGTGGCCCAGGAGAGACCCAGTACTTC. Using reference TRBV11-2 and TRBJ2-5 for the parts outside the CDR3, the full variable domain is EAGVAQSPRYKIIEKRQSVAFWCNPISGHATLYWYQQILGQGPKLLIQFQNNGVVDDSQLPKDRFSAERLKGVDSTLKIQPAKLEDSAVYLCASSLGGPGETQYFGPGTRLLVL.

This clonotype occurred a few times. The chain carries TRBV20-1 and TRBJ1-4; 11 bases align to TRBD1. Unmatched junction bases numbered 8, after V lost 6 bases and J lost 8 bases. In germline, CDR1 is DFQATT, CDR2 SNEGSKA (reference sequence). The CDR3 totals 14 residues. The CDR3 here is CSAPWTGGGEKLFF. CDR3 DNA sequence: TGCAGTGCACCTTGGACAGGGGGCGGCGAAAAACTGTTTTTT.

This clonotype appeared a few times. V and J are TRBV6-1 and TRBJ1-2; D is possibly TRBD1 (5 bases). V was pared by 1 base and J by 8 bases, with 11 bases between. This CDR3 is built from 13 residues. Germline assignment: CDR1 MNHNS and CDR2 SASEGT. The CDR3 spells CASSEGGQGGYTF. CDR3 in DNA: TGTGCCAGCAGTGAAGGAGGGCAGGGAGGCTACACCTTC.

This clonotype came up a few times. The chain is built from TRBV6-5 and TRBJ1-2; D is ambiguous. Trimming left V 4 bases short and J 2 bases short, with 8 bases between. CDR1 is MNHEY, CDR2 SVGAGI, per germline. The CDR3 consists of 13 residues. This chain's CDR3 is CASSSRQNYGYTF. CDR3 DNA sequence: TGTGCCAGCAGTTCGAGGCAGAACTATGGCTACACCTTC.

V is TRBV29-1 and J is TRBJ2-5, with D possibly TRBD1 on 5 matching bases. Germline CDR1 reads SQVTM; CDR2 reads ANQGSEA. The germline V and J ends were trimmed by 5 bases and 5 bases, with 9 bases remaining between them. The CDR3 totals 11 residues. The CDR3, as DNA: TGCAGCGTTCGGTCAGGGGAGACCCAGTACTTC. Amino acid sequence: CSVRSGETQYF.

As concerns this clonotype: The conserved final phenylalanine or tryptophan is absent from the CDR3, which likely points to a read error. This chain uses TRBV20-1 with TRBJ1-3; a weak D match, TRBD1 (6 bases). The CDR3 is made up of 14 amino acids. Trimming took off 6 bases at V and 5 bases at J, with 17 bases between the two ends. Germline loops: CDR1 DFQATT, CDR2 SNEGSKA (reference sequence). Written as DNA, the CDR3 is TGCAGTGCCCGGGAGGGGACAAATAGAAACACCATATATATT. Encoded protein: CSAREGTNRNTIYI.

The V gene is TRBV15, the J gene TRBJ2-5, with unresolved D. V gave up 0 bases and J gave up 5 bases, with 13 bases separating them. Germline V gene data show CDR1 as LNHNV and CDR2 as YYDKDF (reference sequence). This CDR3 is built from 15 residues. CDR3 DNA sequence: TGTGCCACCAGCAGAGATCTGGAACAAGGGGAGACCCAGTACTTC. Residues: CATSRDLEQGETQYF.

The chain links TRBV20-1 to TRBJ2-7, with D perhaps TRBD2 (5 bases). CDR3 length equals 14 residues. V lost 5 bases and J 3 bases, leaving 17 bases between the germline ends. From germline, CDR1 is DFQATT and CDR2 SNEGSKA (reference sequence). CDR3 bases: TGCAGTGCTCCCGGTTCTGCGGAGGACTACGAGCAGTACTTC. It yields the protein CSAPGSAEDYEQYF.

A few counts support this clonotype. The chain carries TRBV2 and TRBJ2-2; 7 bases map to TRBD1. Per the germline V gene, CDR1 is SNHLY and CDR2 is FYNNEI. The trim removed 5 bases at V and 3 bases at J, leaving 3 bases unmatched. The CDR3 spans 14 residues. The CDR3 is CASSYTGDTGELFF. DNA of the CDR3: TGTGCCAGCAGTTATACAGGGGACACCGGGGAGCTGTTTTTT.

The J gene is TRBJ2-7, the V gene TRBV20-1; TRBD2 might be the D (6 bases). V was shortened by 3 bases and J by 3 bases, with 15 bases between the two germline ends. The CDR3 sequence is 14 residues long. Looked up from germline, CDR1 is DFQATT and CDR2 is SNEGSKA (reference sequence). CDR3 protein: CSARDRSGFYEQYF. CDR3 in DNA: TGCAGTGCTAGGGATAGAAGCGGGTTCTACGAGCAGTACTTC.

The J gene is TRBJ2-1, the V gene TRBV28; 7 bases line up with TRBD2. This CDR3 is 14 amino acids long. Trimming removed 2 bases from V and 7 bases from J; junction bases left unmatched: 5. Germline V lookup: CDR1 MDHEN, CDR2 SYDVKM. The CDR3 reads CASSLRREDNEQFF. The DNA of the CDR3 is TGTGCCAGCAGTTTAAGACGGGAGGATAATGAGCAGTTCTTC. The variable domain in full, with the rest retrieved from reference TRBV28 and TRBJ2-1, is DVKVTQSSRYLVKRTGEKVFLECVQDMDHENMFWYRQDPGLGLRLIYFSYDVKMKEKGDIPEGYSVSREKKERFSLILESASTNQTSMYLCASSLRREDNEQFFGPGTRLTVL.

V gene TRBV20-1 combines with J gene TRBJ2-2; possibly TRBD2 for D (7 bases). Looked up from germline, CDR1 is DFQATT and CDR2 is SNEGSKA (reference sequence). CDR3 length equals 15 residues. Deletions cut 3 bases from V and 7 bases from J, with 18 bases between. The CDR3 region has the DNA TGCAGTGCTAGCGGGGGGACATTGGTGGACGGGGAGCTGTTTTTT. Its translation: CSASGGTLVDGELFF.

This clonotype came up many times. The chain's CDR3 is CSAGLAGGNYEQYF. The DNA of the CDR3 is TGCAGTGCGGGACTAGCGGGAGGGAACTACGAGCAGTACTTC. This chain connects TRBV20-1 to TRBJ2-7; 16 positions agree with TRBD2. Germline CDR1 reads DFQATT; CDR2 reads SNEGSKA (reference sequence). This CDR3 has 14 amino acids. V lost 6 bases and J lost 3; bases outside the gene matches: 2.

This clonotype has more than one count but fewer than ten. The V call is TRBV6-5, the J call TRBJ2-3; no clear D. This CDR3 has 17 residues. Germline V lookup: CDR1 MNHEY, CDR2 SVGAGI. Trimming took 4 bases from V and 1 from J, leaving 18 bases between them. CDR3 bases: TGTGCCAGCAGTTCCACCGGCGGTAGTTTTCGCACAGATACGCAGTATTTT. It encodes CASSSTGGSFRTDTQYF.

The genes are TRBV5-1 and TRBJ1-2, with D tentatively TRBD1 (5 bases). Germline V gene data show CDR1 as SGHRS and CDR2 as YFSETQ. The germline V and J ends were trimmed by 1 base and 0 bases, with 19 bases remaining between them. The CDR3 is made up of 18 amino acids. The CDR3 protein is CASSLPANRGTSNYGYTF. CDR3 sequence (DNA): TGCGCCAGCAGCTTGCCCGCGAACCGGGGGACCTCTAACTATGGCTACACCTTC.

This clonotype occurred a few times. V and J are TRBV5-1 and TRBJ2-1; D uncertain. The CDR3 contains 15 residues. Germline-derived CDR1 and CDR2 are SGHRS and YFSETQ. V was clipped by 4 bases and J by 0 bases, with 11 bases between them. CDR3 sequence reads: CASSVRQSSYNEQFF. The CDR3 DNA reads TGCGCCAGCAGCGTACGTCAGAGCTCCTACAATGAGCAGTTCTTC.